This entry concerns a single TCR beta chain. This clonotype was detected a few times. No antigen is known for it. Base-call qualities are not available, and no considerably larger clone is one nucleotide away. Counted from cysteine to phenylalanine, this CDR3 has 14 amino acids. Only the CDR3 region is kept as DNA, spanning 42 bases read in frame from base 1. As encoded in the germline V gene, CDR1 is SGHVS while CDR2 is FQNEAQ. For this chain, trimming is 5 bases at the V end and 8 bases at the J end, and the number of junction bases without a gene match is 8. Read against the paper, the sample's treatment or condition label means: in vitro stimulation with specific CMV peptide epitopes to enrich CMV-specific T cells. This specimen comes from a study of T cell repertoires in cytomegalovirus infection (dated by TCRdb to the late 2010s). About the investigation overall: The peptide stimulations were aimed at well-studied HLA-B-restricted epitopes as well as recently identified HLA-C-restricted CMV epitopes, whose presentation resists viral immunomodulation. Because public TCR beta signatures pointed to carriage of CMV infection together with the matching HLA type, the HLA type of each donor mattered for the analysis.

Sequencing was carried out with an Illumina HiSeq 1500. Using fastp trimming at Q25 and MiXCR clonotype assembly, TCRdb reanalyzed the public sequencing data and kept in-frame beta chains. Rows are unified per CDR3 protein, each entry keeping the most common DNA and genes. In all, the sample holds hundreds of thousands of distinct CDR3 sequences, and about 30% of those were seen once. The ten biggest clones cover about 20% of the sample. What the study reported, not specific to this receptor: In the ex vivo response, HLA-C-restricted CMV-specific TCR beta clonotypes were dominant, and in two of eight donors the single most frequent clonotype came from this HLA-C-restricted group. Carriers of CMV infection plus the relevant HLA type were discriminated by the cumulative frequency of public TCR beta family members in the study cohort and in an independent 352-donor cohort.

Recombination linked TRBV7-8 to TRBJ1-4, and 7 bases in between align with TRBD1. This specimen consisted of cultured PBMCs, obtained from culture after CMV antigen stimulation. This TCR derives from a human donor in good health (CMV status not recorded). Some clones in this sample may be carry-over from other donors' samples. The nucleotides are TGTGCCAGCAGCGTTAGGGGGCTGGGGGAAAAACTGTTTTTT. Its amino acids are CASSVRGLGEKLFF.